The clone carrying this T cell receptor beta chain is categorized as medium-sized. The data belong to a study of T-cell reconstitution after alpha-beta-depleted transplantation in children. Molecular barcoding with unique molecular identifiers was used for the TCRbeta library. TCRdb re-analysed the PCR reads in MiXCR, keeping a single row per CDR3 protein. The sample includes approximately 44,000 distinct CDR3 sequences, roughly 5% of them seen just once. This CDR3 region has 11 residues. Trimming removed 5 bases from V and 15 bases from J, with 11 bases in between. Germline-derived CDR1 and CDR2 are SEHNR and FQNEAQ (reference sequence).

The sample consisted of PBMCs, mostly from graft donor cells, taken 60 days after TCRalphabeta/CD19-depleted stem cell transplant. The J gene is TRBJ1-6, the V gene TRBV7-9, with D possibly TRBD1 on 5 matching bases. The clonotype originates from a female patient aged 2-15 years who had a stem cell transplant for aplastic anemia, so the T cells may come from the graft donor. The CDR3 loop is CASSVTRDLHF. The CDR3 region has the DNA TGTGCCAGCAGCGTAACCAGGGACCTCCACTTT.